This is a list of T cell receptor beta chains from one sample in a study of shared clonotypes between healthy human individuals. Sequencing used immunoSEQ multiplex PCR; TCRdb keeps in-frame clones, though not all of them. The data show over a million clones, around 97% seen once. Sequencing was performed on naive CD4+ T cells sorted from blood. These receptors were collected from a man aged 25 to 40 in good health. Both conserved end residues are part of each CDR3. The D gene is left open where the match is weak. Only part of the rows carry a size: once, few, many, or a class if the clone is expanded.

>TRBV29-1|15|-|TRBJ2-1|-
TGCAGCACAGAGGGCGGGGCCCTGGCCTACAATGAGCAGTTCTTC
CSTEGGALAYNEQFF
>TRBV4-1|15|-|TRBJ1-2|TRBD1
TGCGCCAGCAGCCAAGGAGGGACAGGGCGCTATGGCTACACCTTC
CASSQGGTGRYGYTF
>TRBV23-1|13|-|TRBJ2-7|-
TGCGCCAGCAGTCAGGCTGTCACGTGCGAGCAGTACTTC
CASSQAVTCEQYF
>TRBV10-3|12|-|TRBJ1-2|-
TGTGCCATCAGTGAGGCCGGGGGGGGCTACACCTTC
CAISEAGGGYTF
>TRBV18|19|-|TRBJ2-3|TRBD1
TGTGCCAGCTCACCTCTACCCCCCGGGGACAGGGGATACACAGATACGCAGTATTTT
CASSPLPPGDRGYTDTQYF
>TRBV2|15|-|TRBJ2-7|-
TGTGCCAGCAGTAAGACCGGGACACCTACCTACGAGCAGTACTTC
CASSKTGTPTYEQYF
>TRBV6-5|15|-|TRBJ2-1|-
TGTGCCAGCAGTTACGAGGGCCGGGATAGGAATGAGCAGTTCTTC
CASSYEGRDRNEQFF
>TRBV2|14|-|TRBJ2-2|-
TGTGCCAGCAGCCGGGACCGATACACCGGGGAGCTGTTTTTT
CASSRDRYTGELFF
>TRBV18|15|-|TRBJ2-7|TRBD1
TGTGCCAGCTCACCACGTCAGGGACAGGACTACGAGCAGTACTTC
CASSPRQGQDYEQYF
>TRBV15|12|-|TRBJ1-5|-
TGTGCCACCAGCAAACCCATAGGGCCCCAGCATTTT
CATSKPIGPQHF
>TRBV18|17|-|TRBJ1-4|-
TGTGCCAGCTCACCACCAGGAGGGCCGACGGGGAATGAAAAACTGTTTTTT
CASSPPGGPTGNEKLFF
>TRBV11-1|16|-|TRBJ2-3|-
TGTGCCAGCAACAACCTTCGGGAGTCGAGCACAGATACGCAGTATTTT
CASNNLRESSTDTQYF
>TRBV18|13|-|TRBJ1-2|-
TGTGCCAGCTCACCGGAGCAGACGGTTGGCTACACCTTC
CASSPEQTVGYTF
>TRBV28|14|-|TRBJ1-5|-
TGTGCCAGCAGCAAGGGGAATGGCAATCAGCCCCAGCATTTT
CASSKGNGNQPQHF
>TRBV5-6|13|-|TRBJ2-1|TRBD1
TGTGCCAGCAGCTTGGAGGTTAGACAGGGTGAGTTCTTC
CASSLEVRQGEFF
>TRBV29-1|14|-|TRBJ2-3|-
TGCAGCGTTCGTCCCGGGACGGGATCAGATACGCAGTATTTT
CSVRPGTGSDTQYF
>TRBV6-1|18|-|TRBJ1-5|-
TGTGCCAGCAGTGAAGCGTCGAGGGGCCACTATAGCAATCAGCCCCAGCATTTT
CASSEASRGHYSNQPQHF
>TRBV11-2|14|-|TRBJ2-7|-
TGTGCCAGCAGCTTACTGGCGGCCTTGGGGGAGCAGTACTTC
CASSLLAALGEQYF
>TRBV7-2|15|once|TRBJ2-5|-
TGTGCCAGCAGCTTAACCCTTCCCGGTGTGGAGACCCAGTACTTC
CASSLTLPGVETQYF
>TRBV9|15|-|TRBJ2-7|TRBD2
TGTGCCAGCAGCGTAAAAGCGGGAGCTCCCAACGAGCAGTACTTC
CASSVKAGAPNEQYF
>TRBV29-1|14|-|TRBJ2-1|-
TGCAGCCTTACAACCGGAGGGCCGGGACGTGAGCAGTTCTTC
CSLTTGGPGREQFF
>TRBV28|11|-|TRBJ1-5|-
TGTGCCAGCGCCGATAAGAGGCTCCAGCATTTT
CASADKRLQHF
>TRBV2|12|-|TRBJ2-2|-
TGTGCCAGCAGTGAACTTACCGGGGAGCTGTTTTTT
CASSELTGELFF
>TRBV21-1|16|-|TRBJ1-5|-
TGTGCCAGCAACGCTGCCGACCGGAATAGCAATCAGCCCCAGCATTTT
CASNAADRNSNQPQHF
>TRBV29-1|14|-|TRBJ2-7|TRBD1
TGCAGCGTTGTTGGACAGGTCCTAGGGAGAGAGCAGTACTTC
CSVVGQVLGREQYF
>TRBV4-2|14|-|TRBJ1-3|-
TGTGCCAGCAGCTTAGAGGGCTCTGGAAACACCATATATTTT
CASSLEGSGNTIYF
>TRBV28|24|-|TRBJ2-2|TRBD2
TGTGCCAGCAGTTTTCCCTCCCCCCCACAAAGAAAGAGGACTAGCGGGAGCTACACCGGGGAGCTGTTTTTT
CASSFPSPPQRKRTSGSYTGELFF
>TRBV11-2|15|-|TRBJ1-1|-
TGTGCCAGCAGCTTAGGTGGTGTCGGGAACACTGAAGCTTTCTTT
CASSLGGVGNTEAFF
>TRBV28|13|-|TRBJ1-1|-
TGTGCCAGCTTACCAGACAGGCAAATTGAAGCTTTCTTT
CASLPDRQIEAFF
>TRBV28|14|-|TRBJ1-2|-
TGTGCCAGCAGTCCGTTGACAGCCGCGGGGGGCTACACCTTC
CASSPLTAAGGYTF
>TRBV28|16|-|TRBJ2-3|TRBD1
TGTGCCAGCAGAAGATATAGGGGACAGGAGGGAGATACGCAGTATTTT
CASRRYRGQEGDTQYF
>TRBV29-1|12|-|TRBJ1-1|-
TGCAGCGTTGGGACGGTAGACACTGAAGCTTTCTTT
CSVGTVDTEAFF
>TRBV27|17|-|TRBJ2-4|TRBD1
TGTGCCAGCAGTTTAGGGTGGCAGGGGGCGCGTTTCAACATTCAGTACTTC
CASSLGWQGARFNIQYF
>TRBV10-2|16|-|TRBJ2-3|TRBD2
TGCGCCAGCAGTTCAGTAGCGGGAGGATCAACAGATACGCAGTATTTT
CASSSVAGGSTDTQYF
>TRBV13|14|-|TRBJ1-4|-
TGTGCCAGCAGCTTCGGCAGGGTAAACGAAAAACTGTTTTTT
CASSFGRVNEKLFF
>TRBV19|15|-|TRBJ1-1|-
TGTGCCAGTAGGGGAGGTCCGACAGTAGACACTGAAGCTTTCTTT
CASRGGPTVDTEAFF
>TRBV5-6|14|once|TRBJ2-5|-
TGTGCCAGCAGCTTGGTCGGAGTAGAAGAGACCCAGTACTTC
CASSLVGVEETQYF
>TRBV10-3|11|-|TRBJ2-5|-
TGTGCCATCAGTGAGTTGGGGACCCAGTACTTC
CAISELGTQYF
>TRBV28|16|once|TRBJ2-3|TRBD1
TGTGCCAGTAAGCCCCGACAGGGGTTGGACACAGATACGCAGTATTTT
CASKPRQGLDTDTQYF
>TRBV7-2|15|-|TRBJ2-5|TRBD1
TGTGCCAGCAGCCGAGGGTTAGGGGGCTATGAGACCCAGTACTTC
CASSRGLGGYETQYF
>TRBV5-5|19|-|TRBJ2-3|TRBD2
TGTGCCAGCAGCTTGGTGGTAGCGGGTCTAATCGCTAGCACAGATACGCAGTATTTT
CASSLVVAGLIASTDTQYF
>TRBV19|14|-|TRBJ2-1|-
TGTGCCACCCGTGCTGGGGGCTCCTACAATGAGCAGTTCTTC
CATRAGGSYNEQFF